This section outlines one T cell receptor beta chain sequence together with its context. Study processing details: How many nucleated cells were present was estimated from reference gene primer amplification. Generated by immunoSEQ multiplex PCR, the TCRdb table keeps only in-frame clones and is missing some. D and trimming were read from the DNA, whereas the V and J calls and clone size are those reported in that table. The sample contains 250,000 to 300,000 clones, 75% to 90% of which appear only once. This entry comes from a study of blood T cell repertoires in COVID-19. Overall study context: Some COVID-19 samples were acute and others convalescent; all came from the United States, Italy and Spain. T cells, B-cell-depleted T cells, or PBMCs provided the cDNA or gDNA that served as material.

The CDR3 has 17 amino acids. V was trimmed by 1 base and J by 2 bases, leaving 15 bases between them. Germline V gene data show CDR1 as SGHVS and CDR2 as FQNEAQ. The chain combines TRBV7-8 with TRBJ2-1; the D gene is possibly TRBD1 (6 bases). The sequence was collected from a man in his thirties or forties with active or convalescent COVID-19. The material sequenced was peripheral blood. The CDR3 is CASSLVVRGYAYNEQFF. The CDR3 nucleotides are TGTGCCAGCAGCTTAGTCGTTAGGGGGTACGCCTACAATGAGCAGTTCTTC.